These 11 T cell receptor beta chains originate from one sample sequenced in a study of PD-L1 blockade in urothelial cancer (dated by TCRdb to the late 2010s). In light of the paper, this sample's time point label describes: pretreatment peripheral blood. The library was generated by the immunoSEQ multiplex PCR assay. TCRdb holds this immuneACCESS table with in-frame rearrangements only. Some clones are missing; in checked studies, unresolved V genes explain under half, and the rest has no known cause. This sample gives 54,000 or so clones in total; more than 75% of them show up just once. 1% to 1.5% of the sample goes to the ten largest clones. The sample was PBMCs, taken around atezolizumab (anti-PD-L1) treatment. All receptors derive from a man aged 45-65 years with urothelial cancer.

This clone was found once. The V and J genes are TRBV2 and TRBJ2-7, with TRBD1 matching 7 bases. The CDR3 spans 11 residues. Germline V gives CDR1 SNHLY, CDR2 FYNNEI. The ends lost 8 bases at V and 5 bases at J; junction bases unmatched: 3. As DNA, the CDR3 is TGTGCCAGCCCGACAGGGCACGAGCAGTACTTC. Translation gives CASPTGHEQYF.

V gene TRBV19 combines with J gene TRBJ2-7; D may be TRBD1 (6 bases). Between the trimmed V and J ends, which lost 6 bases and 1 base, there was a span of 7 bases. Per the germline V gene, CDR1 is LNHDA and CDR2 is SQIVND (reference sequence). This CDR3 has 12 residues. CDR3 sequence (DNA): TGTGCCAGTAGAGGGACATCCTACGAGCAGTACTTC. Translation gives CASRGTSYEQYF.

The chain has TRBV27 and TRBJ1-5; D gene unclear. Looked up from germline, CDR1 is MNHEY and CDR2 is SMNVEV (reference sequence). CDR3 length: 18 residues. Trimming took off 1 base at V and 3 bases at J, with 19 bases between the two ends. The CDR3 region is CASSLYPPGNNFNQPQHF. The CDR3, as DNA: TGTGCCAGCAGTTTATACCCCCCCGGGAACAATTTCAATCAGCCCCAGCATTTT.

The chain joins TRBV5-1 to TRBJ1-2, with 8 bases lining up with TRBD1. The CDR3 spans 14 residues. CDR1 SGHRS and CDR2 YFSETQ come from the germline V gene. J gave up 6 bases and V 0 bases, and 4 bases lay outside the gene matches. As DNA, the CDR3 is TGCGCCAGCAGCTTGGATCAGGGGGCGAATGGCTACACCTTC. Translated: CASSLDQGANGYTF.

The J gene is TRBJ1-1, the V gene TRBV7-6; no firm D call. The CDR3 sequence is 11 residues long. Germline CDR1 is SGHVS and CDR2 is FNYEAQ. V dropped 4 bases and J dropped 4 bases, with 4 bases sitting between them. The CDR3 DNA is TGTGCCAGCAGCTCAGGCACTGAAGCTTTCTTT. It encodes CASSSGTEAFF.

This clone has a single count. V is TRBV10-3 and J is TRBJ1-5; D is possibly TRBD1 (5 bases). CDR3 size: 17 residues. V lost 2 bases and J 1 base, leaving 15 bases between the germline ends. Germline CDR1 ENHRY, CDR2 SYGVKD. Written as DNA, the CDR3 is TGTGCCATCAGTGAGGCCAGGGCAAGTCGGAGCAATCAGCCCCAGCATTTT. Translated: CAISEARASRSNQPQHF.

V usage is TRBV5-1 and J usage is TRBJ1-2; 7 bases map to TRBD1. The germline V gene encodes CDR1 SGHRS and CDR2 YFSETQ. The CDR3 totals 14 residues. The V gene end was trimmed by 0 bases and the J gene end by 3 bases; junction bases not matched to a gene: 2. CDR3 protein: CASSLVQGDYGYTF. CDR3 nucleotide sequence: TGCGCCAGCAGCTTGGTCCAGGGGGACTATGGCTACACCTTC. Combining the CDR3 with reference TRBV5-1 and TRBJ1-2 gives the whole variable domain KAGVTQTPRYLIKTRGQQVTLSCSPISGHRSVSWYQQTPGQGLQFLFEYFSETQRNKGNFPGRFSGRQFSNSRSEMNVSTLELGDSALYLCASSLVQGDYGYTFGSGTRLTVV.

The J gene is TRBJ1-2, the V gene TRBV27; a possible D gene is TRBD1 (6 bases). This CDR3 is 15 amino acids long. Per germline, CDR1 MNHEY and CDR2 SMNVEV (reference sequence). V was clipped by 8 bases and J by 8 bases, with 24 bases between them. CDR3 residues: CASWPGGGRTRGYTF. As DNA, the CDR3 is TGTGCCAGCTGGCCTGGCGGGGGGCGGACGAGAGGCTACACCTTC.

V usage is TRBV6-5 and J usage is TRBJ2-1, with 8 nucleotides matching TRBD1. This CDR3 contains 14 residues. J lost 4 bases, V lost 5 bases, and 4 bases had no gene match. The germline CDR1 and CDR2 sequences are MNHEY and SVGAGI. The CDR3 nucleotides are TGTGCCAGCAGTAGATGGGACAGGTACAATGAGCAGTTCTTC. Amino acids: CASSRWDRYNEQFF.

This rearrangement joins TRBV18 to TRBJ2-1, with D tentatively TRBD2 (6 bases). Germline V gene lookup returns CDR1 KGHSH and CDR2 LQKENI. This CDR3 is 14 amino acids long. The V gene lost 3 bases and the J gene lost 5 bases, with 11 bases spanning the gap. As DNA, the CDR3 is TGTGCCAGCTCACCCCAGGGCGGGAACAATGAGCAGTTCTTC. Its protein is CASSPQGGNNEQFF.

V is TRBV30 and J is TRBJ1-5; D may be TRBD1 (6 bases). Germline lookup yields CDR1 GTSNPN and CDR2 SVGIG (reference sequence). Deletions cut 3 bases from V and 3 bases from J, with 12 bases between. The CDR3 totals 14 residues. The chain's CDR3 is CAWRGGQPNQPQHF. The CDR3 DNA is TGTGCCTGGAGGGGGGGGCAGCCCAATCAGCCCCAGCATTTT.